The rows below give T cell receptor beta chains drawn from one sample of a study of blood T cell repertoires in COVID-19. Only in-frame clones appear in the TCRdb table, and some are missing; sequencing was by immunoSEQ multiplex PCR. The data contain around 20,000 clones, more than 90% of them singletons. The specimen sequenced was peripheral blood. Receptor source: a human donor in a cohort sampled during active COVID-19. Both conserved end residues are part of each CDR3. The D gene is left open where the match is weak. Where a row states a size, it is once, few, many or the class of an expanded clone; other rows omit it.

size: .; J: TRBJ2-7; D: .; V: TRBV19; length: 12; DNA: TGTGCCAGTACCCGAGCCCCCTACGAGCAGTACTTC; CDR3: CASTRAPYEQYF
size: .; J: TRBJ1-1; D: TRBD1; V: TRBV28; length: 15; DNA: TGTGCCAGCAGTTTAACAGGGGGCGTGAACACTGAAGCTTTCTTT; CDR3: CASSLTGGVNTEAFF
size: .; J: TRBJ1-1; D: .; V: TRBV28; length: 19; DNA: TGTGCCAGCAGTCCCAGGGGAGGGAGGGAGCCTCAAAAGTTCGCTGAAGCTTTCTTT; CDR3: CASSPRGGREPQKFAEAFF
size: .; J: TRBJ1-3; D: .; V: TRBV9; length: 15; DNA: TGTGCCAGCAGCATTGGCGGGGTGTCCGGAAACACCATATATTTT; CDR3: CASSIGGVSGNTIYF
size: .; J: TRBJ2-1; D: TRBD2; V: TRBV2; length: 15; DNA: TGTGCCAGCCTCCCGGGACTAGCGGCTTACAATGAGCAGTTCTTC; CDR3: CASLPGLAAYNEQFF
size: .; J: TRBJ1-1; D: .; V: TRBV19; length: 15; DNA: TGTGCCAGTAGTATAGGAGCCTTCGGGGACACTGAAGCTTTCTTT; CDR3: CASSIGAFGDTEAFF
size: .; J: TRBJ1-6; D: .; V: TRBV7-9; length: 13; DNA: TGTGCCAGCAGATCAGGGAAGAATTCACCCCTCCACTTT; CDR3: CASRSGKNSPLHF
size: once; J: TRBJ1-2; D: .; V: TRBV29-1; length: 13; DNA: TGCAGCGCAACCGACAGGTACTTTGGTGGCTACACCTTC; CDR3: CSATDRYFGGYTF
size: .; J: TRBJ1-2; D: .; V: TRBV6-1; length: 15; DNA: TGTGCCAGCAGTGAAGCATCTTCTTCCGGGGGTGGCTACACCTTC; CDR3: CASSEASSSGGGYTF
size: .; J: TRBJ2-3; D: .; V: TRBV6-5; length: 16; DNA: TGTGCCAGCAGTTGGGGACTTGGGCGCCAGCCGAATACGCAGTATTTT; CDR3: CASSWGLGRQPNTQYF
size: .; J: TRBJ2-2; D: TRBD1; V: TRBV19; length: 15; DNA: TGTGCCAGTATGGGGACAGGGGTAGGCACCGGGGAGCTGTTTTTT; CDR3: CASMGTGVGTGELFF
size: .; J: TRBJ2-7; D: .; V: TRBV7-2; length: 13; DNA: TGTGCCAGCAGCCAATTACGCGGCTACGAGCAGTACTTC; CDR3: CASSQLRGYEQYF
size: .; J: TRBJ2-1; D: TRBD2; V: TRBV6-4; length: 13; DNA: TGTGCCAGCGGGCCAGCGGGGGGCAATGAGCAGTTCTTC; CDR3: CASGPAGGNEQFF
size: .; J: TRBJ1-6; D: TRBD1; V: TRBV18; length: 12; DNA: TGTGCCAGCTCATCCCGACAGGGACCCCTCCACTTT; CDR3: CASSSRQGPLHF
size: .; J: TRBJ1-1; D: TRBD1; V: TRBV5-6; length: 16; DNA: TGTGCCAGCAGCTTAGGGACAGGTTCAATGTACACTGAAGCTTTCTTT; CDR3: CASSLGTGSMYTEAFF
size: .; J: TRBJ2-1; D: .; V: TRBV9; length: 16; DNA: TGTGCCAGCAGCGTAGATTGGCGGGGGCCTTACAATGAGCAGTTCTTC; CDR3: CASSVDWRGPYNEQFF
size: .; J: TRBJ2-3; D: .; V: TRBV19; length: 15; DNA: TGTGCCAGTAGAAATCGACAGGGAGGAACAAATACGCAGTATTTT; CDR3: CASRNRQGGTNTQYF
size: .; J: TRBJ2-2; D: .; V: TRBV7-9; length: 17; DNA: TGTGCCAGCAGCTTGTTAGCGGTCTTTACGAACACCGGGGAGCTGTTTTTT; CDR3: CASSLLAVFTNTGELFF
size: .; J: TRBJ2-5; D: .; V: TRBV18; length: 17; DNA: TGTGCCAGCTCACCCTTAATCCGGGACACCTTCCAAGAGACCCAGTACTTC; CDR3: CASSPLIRDTFQETQYF
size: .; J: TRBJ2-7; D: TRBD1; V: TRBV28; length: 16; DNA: TGTGCCAGCAGTTTAGGTCAGGGGGTCCCCCCTTACGAGCAGTACTTC; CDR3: CASSLGQGVPPYEQYF
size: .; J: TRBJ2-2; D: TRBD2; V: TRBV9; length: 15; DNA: TGTGCCAGCAGCACCAGCGGGAGTGGGATCGGGGAGCTGTTTTTT; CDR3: CASSTSGSGIGELFF
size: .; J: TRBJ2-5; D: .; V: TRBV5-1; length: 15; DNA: TGCGCCAGCAGCTTGGTTCCGGGGGTTGAAGAGACCCAGTACTTC; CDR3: CASSLVPGVEETQYF
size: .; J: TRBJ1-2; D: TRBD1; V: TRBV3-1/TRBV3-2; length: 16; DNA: TGTGCCAGCAGCCAAGTTCCCAGGGACAGGGGCTATGGCTACACCTTC; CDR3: CASSQVPRDRGYGYTF
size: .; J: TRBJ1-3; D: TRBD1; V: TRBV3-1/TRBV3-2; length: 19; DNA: TGTGCCAGCAGCCACCCCGGGACAGGTTCTACCAGCTCTGGAAACACCATATATTTT; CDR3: CASSHPGTGSTSSGNTIYF
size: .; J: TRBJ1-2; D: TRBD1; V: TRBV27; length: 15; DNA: TGTGCCAGCAGTCCCACACCGGGACAGTCAAAAGGCTACACCTTC; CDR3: CASSPTPGQSKGYTF
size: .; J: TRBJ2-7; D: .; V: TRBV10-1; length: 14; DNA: TGCGCCAGCAGTTGGACAGAAATCAGCTACGAGCAGTACTTC; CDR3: CASSWTEISYEQYF
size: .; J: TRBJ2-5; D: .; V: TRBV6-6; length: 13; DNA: TGTGCCAGCACCAGAGGACTGAAAGAGACCCAGTACTTC; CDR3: CASTRGLKETQYF
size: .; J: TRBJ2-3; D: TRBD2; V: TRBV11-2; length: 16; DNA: TGTGCCAGCAGCTTAGCACTAGCGGGAGGGTCAGATACGCAGTATTTT; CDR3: CASSLALAGGSDTQYF
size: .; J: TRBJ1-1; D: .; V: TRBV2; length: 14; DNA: TGTGCCAGCAAATATGACAGCCACAACACTGAAGCTTTCTTT; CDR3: CASKYDSHNTEAFF
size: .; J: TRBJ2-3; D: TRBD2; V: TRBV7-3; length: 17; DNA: TGTGCCAGCAGCCAGGGCACTAGCGGCCCTAGCACAGATACGCAGTATTTT; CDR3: CASSQGTSGPSTDTQYF
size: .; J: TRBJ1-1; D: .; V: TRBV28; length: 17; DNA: TGTGCCAGCATTACCCACCCCGGCGGGGCTGAAAATACTGAAGCTTTCTTT; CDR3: CASITHPGGAENTEAFF
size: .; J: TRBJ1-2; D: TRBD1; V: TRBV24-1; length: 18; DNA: TGTGCCACCAGTGGTGGACAGGGGGCCGCTCGAAACAACTATGGCTACACCTTC; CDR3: CATSGGQGAARNNYGYTF
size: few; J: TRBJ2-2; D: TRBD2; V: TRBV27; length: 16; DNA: TGTGCCAGCAGTTTACGCGGGAGGCTAAACACCGGGGAGCTGTTTTTT; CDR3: CASSLRGRLNTGELFF
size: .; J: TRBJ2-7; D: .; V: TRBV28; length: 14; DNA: TGTGCCAGCAGTCCCCCGAAGAAGATCGGCGAGCAGTACTTC; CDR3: CASSPPKKIGEQYF
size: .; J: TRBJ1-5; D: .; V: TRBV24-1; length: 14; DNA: TGTGCCACCCAGGGACAACTTAGCAATCAGCCCCAGCATTTT; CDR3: CATQGQLSNQPQHF
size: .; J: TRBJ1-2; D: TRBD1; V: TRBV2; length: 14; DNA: TGTGCCAGCAGGCCGGGACAGTCTAACTATGGCTACACCTTC; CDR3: CASRPGQSNYGYTF
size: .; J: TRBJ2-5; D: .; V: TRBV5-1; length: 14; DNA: TGCGCCAGCAGCCCCGGACAGCCCCAAGAGACCCAGTACTTC; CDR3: CASSPGQPQETQYF
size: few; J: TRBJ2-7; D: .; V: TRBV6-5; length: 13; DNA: TGTGCCAGCAGTAGGACTGTAGCCTACGAGCAGTACTTC; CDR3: CASSRTVAYEQYF
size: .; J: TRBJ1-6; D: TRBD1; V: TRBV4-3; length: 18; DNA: TGCGCCAGCAGCCAAGGTCCGGGACAGGGGGCGCGGAATTCACCCCTCCACTTT; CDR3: CASSQGPGQGARNSPLHF
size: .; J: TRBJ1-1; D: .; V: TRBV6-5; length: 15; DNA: TGTGCCAGCAGTTACAGGTACTACATGAACACTGAAGCTTTCTTT; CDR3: CASSYRYYMNTEAFF
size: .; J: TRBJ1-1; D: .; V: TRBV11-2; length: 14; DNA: TGTGCCAGCAGCTTAGATCTCGGGGGCACTGAAGCTTTCTTT; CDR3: CASSLDLGGTEAFF
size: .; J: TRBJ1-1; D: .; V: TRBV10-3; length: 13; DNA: TGTGCCATCATAGGAGATATGAACACTGAAGCTTTCTTT; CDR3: CAIIGDMNTEAFF
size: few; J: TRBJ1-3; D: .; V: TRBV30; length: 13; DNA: TGTGCCTGGAGTTCTATCTCTGGAAACACCATATATTTT; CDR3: CAWSSISGNTIYF
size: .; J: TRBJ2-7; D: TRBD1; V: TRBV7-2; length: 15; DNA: TGTGCCAGCAGCAACTCATACAGGGGACCCTACGAGCAGTACTTC; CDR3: CASSNSYRGPYEQYF
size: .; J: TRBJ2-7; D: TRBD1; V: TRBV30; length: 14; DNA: TGTGCCTGGAGTGTCGGCAGGGGGACCTACGAGCAGTACTTC; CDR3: CAWSVGRGTYEQYF
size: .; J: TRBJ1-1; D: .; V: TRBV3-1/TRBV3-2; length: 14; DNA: TGTGCCAGCAGCCGTGGTGGAGAGAACACTGAAGCTTTCTTT; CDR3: CASSRGGENTEAFF
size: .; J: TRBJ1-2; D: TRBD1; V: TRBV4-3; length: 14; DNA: TGCGCCAGCAGCCATGCCGACAGGGGGCATGGCTACACCTTC; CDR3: CASSHADRGHGYTF
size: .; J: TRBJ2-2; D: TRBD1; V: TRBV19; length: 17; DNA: TGTGCCAGTAGAAACGACAGGGATTCCGCGAACACCGGGGAGCTGTTTTTT; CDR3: CASRNDRDSANTGELFF
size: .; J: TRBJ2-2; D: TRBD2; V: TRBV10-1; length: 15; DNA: TGCGCCAGCAGTACTAGCGGGAGGAACACCGGGGAGCTGTTTTTT; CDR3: CASSTSGRNTGELFF
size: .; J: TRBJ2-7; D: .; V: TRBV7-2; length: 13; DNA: TGTGCCAGCAGCTTTCAGTCCTCTTACGAGCAGTACTTC; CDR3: CASSFQSSYEQYF
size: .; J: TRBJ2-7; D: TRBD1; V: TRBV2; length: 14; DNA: TGTGCCAGCAGCGGACAGGGGACTTCCTACGAGCAGTACTTC; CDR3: CASSGQGTSYEQYF
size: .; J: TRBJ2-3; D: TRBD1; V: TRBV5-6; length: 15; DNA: TGTGCCAGCAGCCGGGACAGGGGGCAAACAGATACGCAGTATTTT; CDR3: CASSRDRGQTDTQYF
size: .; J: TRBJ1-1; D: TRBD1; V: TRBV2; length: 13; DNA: TGTGCCAGCAGGAGGACAGGCGTCGACGGAGCTTTCTTT; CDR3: CASRRTGVDGAFF